These 23 T cell receptor beta chains originate from one sample sequenced in a study of blood T cell repertoires in COVID-19. Sequencing used immunoSEQ multiplex PCR; TCRdb keeps in-frame clones, though not all of them. The sample lists around 130,000 clones, approximately 90% occurring once. The sequenced sample consisted of peripheral blood. Receptor source: a woman aged 45-65 years with acute or convalescent COVID-19.

CDR3 protein: CASSSPGDYGYTF. In nucleotides, the CDR3 is TGTGCCAGCAGCTCTCCCGGGGACTATGGCTACACCTTC. The chain couples TRBV5-6 to TRBJ1-2; D not resolved. The CDR3 loop spans 13 amino acids. The ends were cut back, 3 bases at V and 3 bases at J, with 9 bases in the middle. Germline V gene data show CDR1 as SGHDT and CDR2 as YYEEEE.

The rearrangement uses TRBV7-9 and TRBJ2-7, with a tentative D call TRBD1 (5 bases). The CDR3 extends over 15 amino acids. With 3 bases removed from V and 7 bases from J, the gap between germline ends came to 19 bases. Per germline, CDR1 SEHNR and CDR2 FQNEAQ (reference sequence). CDR3 loop: CASSLKGSDIREQYF. CDR3 coding DNA: TGTGCCAGCAGCTTGAAGGGTTCGGACATCAGGGAGCAGTACTTC.

The J gene is TRBJ2-5, the V gene TRBV19, with TRBD2 identical over 12 bases. V was pared by 1 base and J by 3 bases, with 0 bases of the junction left unmatched. The germline gives CDR1 LNHDA, CDR2 SQIVND (reference sequence). This CDR3 comprises 15 residues. This chain's CDR3 is CASSIGLAGEETQYF. CDR3 DNA sequence: TGTGCCAGTAGTATAGGACTAGCGGGAGAAGAGACCCAGTACTTC.

The V gene is TRBV30, the J gene TRBJ2-5, with 8 bases that match TRBD2. Trimming took 5 bases from V and 4 from J; bases not matched to a gene: 6. There are 13 residues in the CDR3. From germline, CDR1 is GTSNPN and CDR2 SVGIG (reference sequence). The CDR3 sequence: CAWAGGVGETQYF. CDR3 DNA: TGTGCCTGGGCGGGGGGAGTGGGAGAGACCCAGTACTTC.

The V gene is TRBV10-3, the J gene TRBJ1-5; no definite D call. This CDR3 contains 13 residues. V dropped 7 bases and J dropped 4 bases, with 11 bases sitting between them. Germline lookup yields CDR1 ENHRY and CDR2 SYGVKD. In DNA, the CDR3 is TGTGCCATCACCGGCAGCGAAAATCAGCCCCAGCATTTT. This sequence encodes CAITGSENQPQHF.

The rearrangement joins TRBV5-1 to TRBJ1-4, with 11 nucleotides matching TRBD1. Trimming took 4 bases from V and 0 from J; bases not matched to a gene: 5. The CDR3 totals 17 residues. CDR1 SGHRS and CDR2 YFSETQ come from the germline V gene. The CDR3 sequence: CASSAGQGEATNEKLFF. The DNA for the CDR3 is TGCGCCAGCAGCGCGGGACAGGGGGAGGCAACTAATGAAAAACTGTTTTTT.

This clone was seen only a few times. The chain employs TRBV7-2 and TRBJ1-2; tentative D call: TRBD1 (5 bases). CDR3 size: 14 residues. Trimming removed 5 bases from V and 8 bases from J, with 18 bases in between. Germline CDR1 and CDR2: SGHTA and FQGNSA. The CDR3 nucleotides read TGTGCCAGCAGCCCCCTCTTAGGGGCGCGGGGCTACACCTTC. It yields the protein CASSPLLGARGYTF.

This chain links TRBV10-3 with TRBJ2-6; 7 nucleotides agree with TRBD1. The CDR3 runs to 17 residues. CDR1 and CDR2 from the germline V gene are ENHRY and SYGVKD. Germline trimming cut 4 bases from V and 0 bases from J; bases unmatched to any gene: 6. CDR3 loop: CAISGQGFSSGANVLTF. CDR3 nucleotides: TGTGCCATCAGTGGACAGGGCTTCAGCTCTGGGGCCAACGTCCTGACTTTC.

The chain employs TRBV5-1 and TRBJ1-3; possible D gene TRBD1, 6 bases. Germline V gives CDR1 SGHRS, CDR2 YFSETQ. The CDR3 runs 14 residues. Trimming took off 0 bases at V and 5 bases at J, with 9 bases between the two ends. As DNA, the CDR3 is TGCGCCAGCAGCTTGGCGGACAGAAGAAACACCATATATTTT. Its protein is CASSLADRRNTIYF.

The chain employs TRBV5-8 and TRBJ2-2; unclear D gene. V lost 1 base to trimming and J lost 5 bases, with 6 bases between them. Germline V CDR1 and CDR2: SGHTS, YDEGEE. This CDR3 spans 13 amino acids. CDR3 protein: CASSLMRTGELFF. The CDR3, as DNA: TGTGCCAGCAGCTTGATGCGGACCGGGGAGCTGTTTTTT.

This sequence joins TRBV2 and TRBJ1-1; 11 bases are shared with TRBD1. The germline gives CDR1 SNHLY, CDR2 FYNNEI. The CDR3 has 14 amino acids. V lost 8 bases and J lost 1; bases outside the gene matches: 3. The CDR3 DNA is TGTGCCAGCGTGGGGACAGGGGGGAACACTGAAGCTTTCTTT. Its translation: CASVGTGGNTEAFF. The variable domain in full, completed from reference TRBV2 and TRBJ1-1, reads EPEVTQTPSHQVTQMGQEVILRCVPISNHLYFYWYRQILGQKVEFLVSFYNNEISEKSEIFDDQFSVERPDGSNFTLKIRSTKLEDSAMYFCASVGTGGNTEAFFGQGTRLTVV.

The chain links TRBV19 to TRBJ2-3; a possible D gene is TRBD2 (6 bases). V lost 6 bases to trimming and J lost 0 bases, with 13 bases between them. This CDR3 spans 15 amino acids. Germline CDR1 LNHDA, CDR2 SQIVND (reference sequence). This chain's CDR3 is CASRTSSASTDTQYF. DNA of the CDR3: TGTGCCAGTAGAACTAGCTCGGCTAGCACAGATACGCAGTATTTT.

This sequence joins TRBV5-1 and TRBJ2-3; TRBD2 matches 7 bases. Trimming cost V 3 bases and J 3 bases; bases outside gene matches: 4. This CDR3 has 14 residues. The germline V gene encodes CDR1 SGHRS and CDR2 YFSETQ. Here the CDR3 reads CASSSGLETDTQYF. The CDR3 DNA reads as TGCGCCAGCAGCTCTGGACTAGAGACAGATACGCAGTATTTT.

The chain employs TRBV24-1 and TRBJ2-2, with D hard to call. From germline, CDR1 is KGHDR and CDR2 SFDVKD. The CDR3 length is 13 residues. The V gene lost 1 base and the J gene lost 3 bases, with 2 bases spanning the gap. CDR3 protein: CATSDFYTGELFF. The CDR3 DNA follows: TGTGCCACCAGTGATTTCTACACCGGGGAGCTGTTTTTT.

J is TRBJ2-5 and V is TRBV19; TRBD1 is a possible D gene (5 bases). The germline gives CDR1 LNHDA, CDR2 SQIVND (reference sequence). Deletions cut 3 bases from V and 6 bases from J, with 14 bases between. The CDR3 sequence is 14 residues long. DNA for the CDR3: TGTGCCAGTAGTATTCTCGGCAGGGAAAAGACCCAGTACTTC. It codes for CASSILGREKTQYF.

The chain carries TRBV19 and TRBJ2-3, with D possibly matching TRBD1 (7 bases). V was cut by 5 bases and J by 10 bases, with 16 bases left in between. In germline, CDR1 is LNHDA, CDR2 SQIVND (reference sequence). CDR3 length: 13 amino acids. In DNA form, the CDR3 reads TGTGCCAGTAGTGGGATCGACAGGGACTCGCAGTATTTT. Its translation is CASSGIDRDSQYF.

This chain connects TRBV6-5 to TRBJ2-3; 7 bases line up with TRBD2. V gave up 5 bases and J gave up 0 bases; unmatched junction bases: 2. From germline, CDR1 is MNHEY and CDR2 SVGAGI. The CDR3 is made up of 14 amino acids. The CDR3 region has the DNA TGTGCCAGCAGTATGGGACTAAGCACAGATACGCAGTATTTT. Translation gives CASSMGLSTDTQYF.

The J gene is TRBJ1-2, the V gene TRBV20-1, with D possibly being TRBD1 (6 bases). CDR3 size: 15 residues. V dropped 3 bases and J dropped 0 bases, with 14 bases sitting between them. The germline V gene encodes CDR1 DFQATT and CDR2 SNEGSKA (reference sequence). CDR3 amino acids: CSASPEDRANYGYTF. The DNA of the CDR3 is TGCAGTGCTAGTCCCGAGGACAGAGCTAACTATGGCTACACCTTC.

The chain joins TRBV18 to TRBJ2-7, with 7 bases lining up with TRBD1. CDR3 length equals 15 residues. Trimming removed 2 bases from V and 5 bases from J; junction bases left unmatched: 9. Germline values: CDR1 KGHSH, CDR2 LQKENI. The CDR3 sequence is CASSPFGDRSHEQYF. The CDR3 coding sequence is TGTGCCAGCTCACCATTTGGGGACAGAAGCCACGAGCAGTACTTC.

The rearrangement joins TRBV27 to TRBJ1-2; 7 nucleotides align to TRBD1. This CDR3 spans 12 amino acids. Per germline, CDR1 MNHEY and CDR2 SMNVEV (reference sequence). Trimming removed 4 bases from V and 8 bases from J; junction bases left unmatched: 4. The CDR3 loop reads CASSSSGGGYTF. The CDR3 nucleotides are TGTGCCAGCAGTTCATCAGGGGGAGGCTACACCTTC.

The chain carries TRBV7-8 and TRBJ2-1, with TRBD1 as a possible D gene (5 bases). This CDR3 comprises 15 residues. V lost 1 base, J lost 3 bases, and 10 bases lay in between. CDR1 is SGHVS and CDR2 is FQNEAQ in the germline V gene. The CDR3 is CASSLGEGDYNEQFF. For the CDR3, the DNA is TGTGCCAGCAGCTTAGGGGAAGGGGACTACAATGAGCAGTTCTTC. Together with reference TRBV7-8 and TRBJ2-1, the CDR3 gives the full variable domain: GAGVSQSPRYKVAKRGQDVALRCDPISGHVSLFWYQQALGQGPEFLTYFQNEAQLDKSGLPSDRFFAERPEGSVSTLKIQRTQQEDSAVYLCASSLGEGDYNEQFFGPGTRLTVL.

The rearrangement uses TRBV18 and TRBJ2-3; TRBD2 matches at 11 bases. The CDR3 has 17 amino acids. Germline V gene lookup returns CDR1 KGHSH and CDR2 LQKENI. V was clipped by 0 bases and J by 2 bases; unmatched bases: 4. CDR3 nucleotide sequence: TGTGCCAGCTCACCACCGAAGACTAGCGGGGACACAGATACGCAGTATTTT. This sequence encodes CASSPPKTSGDTDTQYF.

The chain recombines TRBV19 with TRBJ2-1; 9 nucleotides agree with TRBD1. There are 15 residues in the CDR3. Per germline, CDR1 LNHDA and CDR2 SQIVND (reference sequence). With 2 bases clipped from V and 4 bases from J, the junction kept 3 bases outside the gene matches. The CDR3 sequence is CASSITGGSYNEQFF. CDR3 DNA sequence: TGTGCCAGTAGTATAACAGGGGGCAGTTACAATGAGCAGTTCTTC.